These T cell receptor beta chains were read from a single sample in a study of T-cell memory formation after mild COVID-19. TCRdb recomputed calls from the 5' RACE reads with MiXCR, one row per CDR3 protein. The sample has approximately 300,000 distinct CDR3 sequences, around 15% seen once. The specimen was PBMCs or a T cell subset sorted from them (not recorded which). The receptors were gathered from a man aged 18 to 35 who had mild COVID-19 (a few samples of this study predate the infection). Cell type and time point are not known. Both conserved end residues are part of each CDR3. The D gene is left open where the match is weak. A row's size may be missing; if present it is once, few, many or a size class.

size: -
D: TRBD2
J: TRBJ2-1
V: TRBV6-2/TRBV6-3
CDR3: CASIGHKSAGGRDEQFF
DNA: TGTGCCAGCATCGGTCATAAGTCAGCGGGGGGGCGGGATGAGCAGTTCTTC

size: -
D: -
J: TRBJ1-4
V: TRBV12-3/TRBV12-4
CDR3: CATKLRGREKLFF
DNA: TGTGCCACCAAACTACGGGGTCGTGAAAAACTGTTTTTT

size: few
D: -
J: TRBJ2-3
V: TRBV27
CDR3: CASSLVDYTDTQYF
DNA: TGTGCCAGCAGTTTGGTGGACTACACAGATACGCAGTATTTT

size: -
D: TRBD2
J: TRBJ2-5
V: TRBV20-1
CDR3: CSATSGGSETQYF
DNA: TGCAGTGCTACGAGCGGGGGCTCGGAGACCCAGTACTTC

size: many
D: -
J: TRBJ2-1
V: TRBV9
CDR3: CASSVVTGSTYNEQFF
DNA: TGTGCCAGCAGCGTAGTTACAGGGTCGACCTACAATGAGCAGTTCTTC

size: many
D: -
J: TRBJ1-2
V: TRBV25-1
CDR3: CASSDPNRAGYTF
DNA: TGTGCCAGCAGTGACCCGAACAGGGCCGGCTACACCTTC

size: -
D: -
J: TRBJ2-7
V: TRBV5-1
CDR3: CASSGEDYEQYF
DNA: TGCGCCAGCAGCGGCGAAGACTACGAGCAGTACTTC

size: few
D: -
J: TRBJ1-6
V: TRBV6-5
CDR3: CASRKGGLGNSPLHF
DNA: TGTGCCAGCAGGAAGGGGGGGCTCGGCAATTCACCCCTCCACTTT

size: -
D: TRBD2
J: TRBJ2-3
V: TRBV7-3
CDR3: CASSSGTSGGDTDTQYF
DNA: TGTGCCAGCAGCTCCGGGACTAGCGGGGGGGATACAGATACGCAGTATTTT

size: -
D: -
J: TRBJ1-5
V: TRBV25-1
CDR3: CASSEWGGREGNQPQHF
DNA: TGTGCCAGCAGTGAATGGGGGGGTCGAGAGGGAAATCAGCCCCAGCATTTT

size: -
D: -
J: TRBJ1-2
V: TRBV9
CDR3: CASSVGTWGGYTF
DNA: TGTGCCAGCAGCGTTGGGACTTGGGGTGGCTACACCTTC

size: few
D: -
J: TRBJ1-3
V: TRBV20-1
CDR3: CSARDGDWDSGNTIYF
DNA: TGCAGTGCTAGAGATGGGGACTGGGACTCTGGAAACACCATATATTTT

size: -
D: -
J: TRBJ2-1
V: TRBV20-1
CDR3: CSAGGDRSIGEQFF
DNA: TGCAGTGCTGGGGGGGACAGGTCCATCGGTGAGCAGTTCTTC

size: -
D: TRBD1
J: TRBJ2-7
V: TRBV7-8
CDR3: CAIQTGDHEQYF
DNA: TGTGCCATCCAGACAGGGGACCACGAGCAGTACTTC

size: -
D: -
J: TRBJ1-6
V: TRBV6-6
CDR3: CASSAGAIVSPLHF
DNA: TGTGCCAGCAGTGCCGGGGCCATTGTGTCACCCCTCCACTTT

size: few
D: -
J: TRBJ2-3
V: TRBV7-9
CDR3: CASSVLQGTQYF
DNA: TGTGCCAGCAGCGTATTACAGGGTACGCAGTATTTT

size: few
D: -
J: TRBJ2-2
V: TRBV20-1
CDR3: CSARLDRPGELFF
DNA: TGCAGTGCTAGACTAGACAGACCCGGGGAGCTGTTTTTT

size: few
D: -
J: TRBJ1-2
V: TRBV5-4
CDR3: CASSLDGWGGWGGYTF
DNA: TGTGCCAGCAGCTTGGACGGCTGGGGGGGCTGGGGAGGCTACACCTTC

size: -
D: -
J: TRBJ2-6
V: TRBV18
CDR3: CASSPPRGSGANVLTF
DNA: TGTGCCAGCTCACCACCGCGGGGCTCTGGGGCCAACGTCCTGACTTTC